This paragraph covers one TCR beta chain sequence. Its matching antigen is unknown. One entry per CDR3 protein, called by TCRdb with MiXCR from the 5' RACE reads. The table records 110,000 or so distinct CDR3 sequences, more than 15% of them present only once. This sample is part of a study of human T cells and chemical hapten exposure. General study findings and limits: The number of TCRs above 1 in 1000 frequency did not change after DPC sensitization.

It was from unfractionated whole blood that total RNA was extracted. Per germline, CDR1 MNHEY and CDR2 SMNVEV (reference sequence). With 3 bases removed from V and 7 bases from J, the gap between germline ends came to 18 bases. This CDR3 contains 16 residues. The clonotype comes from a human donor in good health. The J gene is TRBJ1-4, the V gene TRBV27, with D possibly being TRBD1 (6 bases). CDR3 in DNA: TGTGCCAGCAGTTTCCGGGGGGCCGGCGCTGGTGAAAAACTGTTTTTT. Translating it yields CASSFRGAGAGEKLFF. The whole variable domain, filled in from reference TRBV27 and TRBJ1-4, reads EAQVTQNPRYLITVTGKKLTVTCSQNMNHEYMSWYRQDPGLGLRQIYYSMNVEVTDKGDVPEGYKVSRKEKRNFPLILESPSPNQTSLYFCASSFRGAGAGEKLFFGSGTQLSVL.